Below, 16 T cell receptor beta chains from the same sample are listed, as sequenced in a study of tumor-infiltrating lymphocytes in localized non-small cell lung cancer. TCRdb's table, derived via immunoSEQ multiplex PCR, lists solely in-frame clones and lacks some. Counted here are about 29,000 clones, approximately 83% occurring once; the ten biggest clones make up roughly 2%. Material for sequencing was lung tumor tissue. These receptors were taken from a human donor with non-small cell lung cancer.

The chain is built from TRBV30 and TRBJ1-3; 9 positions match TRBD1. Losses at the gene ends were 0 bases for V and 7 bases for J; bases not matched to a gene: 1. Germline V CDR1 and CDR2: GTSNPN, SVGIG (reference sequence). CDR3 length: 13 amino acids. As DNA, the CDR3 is TGTGCCTGGAGTGTAGACAGGGGGAACACCATATATTTT. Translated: CAWSVDRGNTIYF.

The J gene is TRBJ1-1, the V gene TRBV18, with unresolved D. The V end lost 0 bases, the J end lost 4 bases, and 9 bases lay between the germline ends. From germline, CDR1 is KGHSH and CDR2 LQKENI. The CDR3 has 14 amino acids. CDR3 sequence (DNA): TGTGCCAGCTCACCACCCCTGGACGGCACTGAAGCTTTCTTT. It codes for CASSPPLDGTEAFF.

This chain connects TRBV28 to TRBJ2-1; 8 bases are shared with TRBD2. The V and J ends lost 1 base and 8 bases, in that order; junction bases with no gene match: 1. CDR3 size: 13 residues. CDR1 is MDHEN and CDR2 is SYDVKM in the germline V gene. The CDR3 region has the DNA TGTGCCAGCAGTTTATCGGGGGGGCATGAGCAGTTCTTC. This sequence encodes CASSLSGGHEQFF. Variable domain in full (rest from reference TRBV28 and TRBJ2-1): DVKVTQSSRYLVKRTGEKVFLECVQDMDHENMFWYRQDPGLGLRLIYFSYDVKMKEKGDIPEGYSVSREKKERFSLILESASTNQTSMYLCASSLSGGHEQFFGPGTRLTVL.

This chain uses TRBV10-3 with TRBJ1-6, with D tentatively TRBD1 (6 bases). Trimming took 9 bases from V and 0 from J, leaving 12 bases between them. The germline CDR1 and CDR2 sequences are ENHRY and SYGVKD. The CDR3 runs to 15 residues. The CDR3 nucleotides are TGTGCCATAAGGACAGACCTCTCCTATAATTCACCCCTCCACTTT. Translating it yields CAIRTDLSYNSPLHF.

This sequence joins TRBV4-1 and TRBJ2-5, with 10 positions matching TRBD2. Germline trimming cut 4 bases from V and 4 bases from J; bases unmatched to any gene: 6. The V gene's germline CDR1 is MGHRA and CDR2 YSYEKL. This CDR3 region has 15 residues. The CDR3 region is CASSLGSGGGETQYF. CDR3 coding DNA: TGCGCCAGCAGCCTAGGAAGCGGGGGGGGAGAGACCCAGTACTTC.

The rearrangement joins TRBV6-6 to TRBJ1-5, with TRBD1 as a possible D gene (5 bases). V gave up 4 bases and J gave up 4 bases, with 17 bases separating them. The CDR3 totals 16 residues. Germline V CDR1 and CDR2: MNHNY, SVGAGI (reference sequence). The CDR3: CASSSPHFRENQPQHF. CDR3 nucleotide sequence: TGTGCCAGCAGTTCCCCTCACTTCAGGGAAAATCAGCCCCAGCATTTT.

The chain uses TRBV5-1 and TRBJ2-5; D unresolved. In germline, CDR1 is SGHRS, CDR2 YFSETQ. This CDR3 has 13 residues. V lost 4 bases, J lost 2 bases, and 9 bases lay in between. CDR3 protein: CASSLDSQETQYF. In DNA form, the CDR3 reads TGCGCCAGCAGCCTAGACTCGCAAGAGACCCAGTACTTC.

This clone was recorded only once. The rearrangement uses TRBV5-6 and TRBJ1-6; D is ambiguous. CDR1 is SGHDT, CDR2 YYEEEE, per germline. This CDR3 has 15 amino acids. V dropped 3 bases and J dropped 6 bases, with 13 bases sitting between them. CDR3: CASSSGREPNSPLHF. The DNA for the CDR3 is TGTGCCAGCAGCTCAGGCCGGGAGCCTAATTCACCCCTCCACTTT.

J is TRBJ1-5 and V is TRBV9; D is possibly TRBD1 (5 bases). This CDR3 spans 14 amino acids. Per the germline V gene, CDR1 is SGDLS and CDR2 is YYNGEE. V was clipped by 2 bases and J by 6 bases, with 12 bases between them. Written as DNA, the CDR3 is TGTGCCAGCAGCGTCGATGGGGCGGGTCAGCCCCAGCATTTT. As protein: CASSVDGAGQPQHF.

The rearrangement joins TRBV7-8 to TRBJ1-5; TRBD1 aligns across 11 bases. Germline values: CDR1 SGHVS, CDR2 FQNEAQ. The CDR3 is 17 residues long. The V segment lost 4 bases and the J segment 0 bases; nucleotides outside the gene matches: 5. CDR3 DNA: TGTGCCAGCAGCTCGGGACAGGGGGGGAATAGCAATCAGCCCCAGCATTTT. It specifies CASSSGQGGNSNQPQHF.

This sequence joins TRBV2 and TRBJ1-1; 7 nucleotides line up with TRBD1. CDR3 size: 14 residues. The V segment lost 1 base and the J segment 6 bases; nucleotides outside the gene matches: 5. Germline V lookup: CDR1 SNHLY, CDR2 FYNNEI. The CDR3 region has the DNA TGTGCCAGCAGTGAAGTTGGGCAGGGGGCTGAAGCTTTCTTT. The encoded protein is CASSEVGQGAEAFF.

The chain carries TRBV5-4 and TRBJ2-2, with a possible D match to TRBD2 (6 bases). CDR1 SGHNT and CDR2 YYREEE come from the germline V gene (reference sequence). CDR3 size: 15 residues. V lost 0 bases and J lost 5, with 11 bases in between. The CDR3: CASSLAHGGTGELFF. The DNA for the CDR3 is TGTGCCAGCAGCTTGGCTCACGGGGGTACCGGGGAGCTGTTTTTT.

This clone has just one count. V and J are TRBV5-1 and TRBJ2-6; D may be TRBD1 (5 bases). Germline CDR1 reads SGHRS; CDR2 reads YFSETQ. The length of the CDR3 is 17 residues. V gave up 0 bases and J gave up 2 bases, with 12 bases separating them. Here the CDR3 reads CASSLAEGVPGANVLTF. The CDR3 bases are TGCGCCAGCAGCTTGGCCGAAGGGGTGCCTGGGGCCAACGTCCTGACTTTC.

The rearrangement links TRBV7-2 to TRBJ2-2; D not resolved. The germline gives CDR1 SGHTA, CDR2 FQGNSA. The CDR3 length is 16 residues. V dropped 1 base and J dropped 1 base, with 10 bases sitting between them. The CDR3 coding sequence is TGTGCCAGCAGCTTAGAAGGGTACAAGAACACCGGGGAGCTGTTTTTT. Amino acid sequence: CASSLEGYKNTGELFF.

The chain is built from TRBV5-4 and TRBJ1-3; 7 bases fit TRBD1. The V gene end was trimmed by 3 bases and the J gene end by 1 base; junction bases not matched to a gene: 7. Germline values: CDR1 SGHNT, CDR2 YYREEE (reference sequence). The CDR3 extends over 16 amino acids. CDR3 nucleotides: TGTGCCAGCAGCTCCCCGACAGGGCGATCTGGAAACACCATATATTTT. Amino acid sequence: CASSSPTGRSGNTIYF.

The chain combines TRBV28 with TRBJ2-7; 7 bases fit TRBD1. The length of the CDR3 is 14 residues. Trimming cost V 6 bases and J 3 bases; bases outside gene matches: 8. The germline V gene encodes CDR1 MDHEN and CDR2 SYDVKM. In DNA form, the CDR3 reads TGTGCCAGCAGGCTGACAGGGTTCAGCTACGAGCAGTACTTC. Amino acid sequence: CASRLTGFSYEQYF.